This TCR beta chain emerged from a study of blood T cell repertoires in COVID-19. Study-wide background: The United States, Italy and Spain provided the acute and convalescent COVID-19 samples. T cells, B-cell-depleted T cells, or PBMCs provided the cDNA or gDNA that served as material.

Original analysis: Amplified reference gene primers provided the basis for estimating nucleated cell counts. Sequencing used immunoSEQ multiplex PCR; TCRdb keeps in-frame clones, though not all of them. V, J and clone size were drawn from that table, and D and trimming were deduced from the DNA. Found here are roughly 200,000 clones, approximately 84% of them singletons; the top ten hold 4.5% to 5%. The CDR3 is 14 residues long. The V end lost 6 bases, the J end lost 3 bases, and 12 bases lay between the germline ends. Germline V gene lookup returns CDR1 MDHEN and CDR2 SYDVKM. The sequence derives from an elderly woman with acute or convalescent COVID-19. Material for sequencing was peripheral blood. The chain carries TRBV28 and TRBJ1-5; no clear D gene. CDR3 DNA sequence: TGTGCCAGCAGCCCGGACTTATACAATCAGCCCCAGCATTTT. This gives the protein CASSPDLYNQPQHF.